This is a list of T cell receptor beta chains from one sample in a study of T cell responses to AZD1222 COVID-19 vaccine. Assay used: immunoSEQ multiplex PCR; TCRdb lists only in-frame clones, some missing. The sample holds approximately 50,000 clones, approximately 89% seen once. Sequencing used peripheral blood, obtained on day 0 of AZD1222 vaccination. Receptors were obtained from an adult in good health. The CDR3 runs from the conserved cysteine through the conserved F or W. Each record gives: J gene, CDR3 length, V gene, CDR3 protein.

>TRBJ1-2|15|TRBV6-6
CASGRGAILGYGYTF
>TRBJ1-3|16|TRBV5-6
CASSSGQGYSGNTIYF
>TRBJ2-2|13|TRBV12-3/TRBV12-4
CASSLGLRGELFF
>TRBJ2-3|14|TRBV7-9
CASSPADGTDTQYF
>TRBJ2-2|16|TRBV5-5
CASSLGVGIYTGELFF
>TRBJ1-2|13|TRBV7-3
CASSPGQNYGYTF
>TRBJ1-3|13|TRBV7-2
CASSRGGGNTIYF
>TRBJ1-5|17|TRBV6-7
CASSSGQRPRGNQPQHF
>TRBJ1-3|16|TRBV5-5
CASSLPGARTGNTIYF
>TRBJ1-5|15|TRBV15
CATSTSDTAKGPQHF
>TRBJ2-5|10|TRBV20-1
CSVAPETQYF
>TRBJ1-5|13|TRBV6-5
CASTGLNNQPQHF
>TRBJ1-1|12|TRBV30
CAWSVGRGEAFF
>TRBJ1-3|12|TRBV30
CAWKHRGNTIYF
>TRBJ1-2|16|TRBV18
CASSDLPRTGVNGYTF
>TRBJ1-3|15|TRBV2
CASRPDRGLGNTIYF
>TRBJ1-4|13|TRBV19
CATSGTVNEKLFF
>TRBJ2-3|17|TRBV2
CASSEALHERERDTQYF
>TRBJ1-2|15|TRBV4-2
CASSHPEGGGYGYTF
>TRBJ1-2|13|TRBV7-9
CASSPDRVYGYTF
>TRBJ1-3|16|TRBV7-2
CASSPTGGTLGNTIYF
>TRBJ2-3|16|TRBV5-4
CASSLGLAESTDTQYF
>TRBJ1-1|16|TRBV10-3
CAISGSRQGRFTEAFF
>TRBJ1-4|15|TRBV5-1
CASSPTGGFNEKLFF
>TRBJ2-1|16|TRBV6-5
CASSYSRREAENEQFF
>TRBJ2-7|18|TRBV4-1
CASSPRDKGFGSASEQYF
>TRBJ1-3|19|TRBV3-1/TRBV3-2
CASSQDVEGSMISGNTIYF
>TRBJ2-2|13|TRBV4-1
CASSPDLTGELFF
>TRBJ1-1|14|TRBV6-5
CASGGREHSAEAFF
>TRBJ1-2|13|TRBV12-3/TRBV12-4
CASRATANYGYTF
>TRBJ1-1|15|TRBV7-6
CASSTPPQGLTEAFF
>TRBJ2-1|13|TRBV24-1
CATSDPWRSEQFF
>TRBJ1-5|13|TRBV2
CASSELQNQPQHF
>TRBJ2-7|14|TRBV7-2
CASSLVGGEREQYF
>TRBJ2-1|14|TRBV5-8
CASSLRQSYNEQFF
>TRBJ2-1|19|TRBV5-1
CASSFWTGGKSGSYNEQFF
>TRBJ1-3|16|TRBV10-3
CAISWDRTLSGNTIYF
>TRBJ2-5|16|TRBV28
CASRPRASLYQETQYF
>TRBJ1-3|17|TRBV14
CASSQLGGRPSGNTIYF
>TRBJ2-5|13|TRBV12-3/TRBV12-4
CASTKREGETQYF